The subject of this entry is one TCR beta chain. The sample comes from a study of blood T cell repertoires in COVID-19. Germline V CDR1 and CDR2: KGHSH, LQKENI. This CDR3 region has 13 residues. Trimming cost V 3 bases and J 5 bases, with 10 bases left between them. Data came from immunoSEQ multiplex PCR; TCRdb stores just in-frame clones and leaves some out. The table shows about 200,000 clones, with around four fifths occurring only once. The clonotype comes from a woman between 45 and 60 years old with acute or convalescent COVID-19. J is TRBJ2-5 and V is TRBV18; no clear D. The material sequenced was peripheral blood. The chain's CDR3 is CASSPTKLETQYF. The CDR3 coding sequence is TGTGCCAGCTCACCTACTAAATTGGAGACCCAGTACTTC.